A single sample gave rise to the 16 T cell receptor beta chains below, sequenced in a study of OX40 agonist ivuxolimab in advanced cancers. TCRdb keeps only in-frame clones here, not all; method: immunoSEQ multiplex PCR. The sample yields approximately 92,000 clones, around 94% seen once. Sequenced here: CD4+ or CD8+ T cells sorted from blood, sampled in a trial of the OX40 agonist ivuxolimab. The receptors originated from an adult with an advanced solid tumor such as melanoma, head and neck, liver or kidney cancer.

The chain employs TRBV6-4 and TRBJ2-1, with 8 bases fitting TRBD1. CDR3 length: 14 amino acids. Germline V lookup: CDR1 MRHNA, CDR2 SNTAGT. The V and J ends lost 4 bases and 4 bases, in that order; junction bases with no gene match: 3. CDR3 nucleotides: TGTGCCAGCAGTGTCGGACAGGGATACAATGAGCAGTTCTTC. Translating it yields CASSVGQGYNEQFF.

The chain has TRBV9 and TRBJ2-5, with 8 bases matching TRBD2. The CDR3 is 16 amino acids. Germline CDR1 and CDR2: SGDLS and YYNGEE. J was trimmed by 5 bases and V by 2 bases; bases with no gene match: 11. The CDR3, as DNA: TGTGCCAGCAGCGTCCAAAGCGGGAGTGGCGGGGAGACCCAGTACTTC. Encoded protein: CASSVQSGSGGETQYF.

V gene TRBV6-6 combines with J gene TRBJ1-5; D is perhaps TRBD1 (5 bases). The V gene's germline CDR1 is MNHNY and CDR2 SVGAGI (reference sequence). V was cut by 4 bases and J by 4 bases, with 8 bases left in between. The length of the CDR3 is 13 residues. The CDR3 loop reads CASSFQGNQPQHF. The CDR3 DNA is TGTGCCAGCAGTTTCCAGGGAAATCAGCCCCAGCATTTT.

This clone was seen once. The chain combines TRBV6-6 with TRBJ2-7; unclear D gene. This CDR3 has 10 amino acids. From germline, CDR1 is MNHNY and CDR2 SVGAGI (reference sequence). The germline V and J ends were trimmed by 8 bases and 5 bases, with 7 bases remaining between them. Written as DNA, the CDR3 is TGTGCCAGCGGGCTGCACGAGCAGTACTTC. Amino acid sequence: CASGLHEQYF.

J is TRBJ2-2 and V is TRBV11-2, with no clear D. CDR3 length: 11 amino acids. Germline V gene lookup returns CDR1 SGHAT and CDR2 FQNNGV. Trimming cost V 5 bases and J 7 bases, with 5 bases left between them. DNA for the CDR3: TGTGCCAGCAGCCCAGGCGGGGAGCTGTTTTTT. Translating it yields CASSPGGELFF.

The V call is TRBV28, the J call TRBJ2-2; no clear D. The V and J ends lost 8 bases and 2 bases respectively, with 12 bases between them. Germline-derived CDR1 and CDR2 are MDHEN and SYDVKM. The CDR3 covers 14 residues. In nucleotides, the CDR3 is TGTGCCAGCCGTCCAGCGAGAAACACCGGGGAGCTGTTTTTT. Amino acid sequence: CASRPARNTGELFF.

The genes are TRBV5-4 and TRBJ2-3; 10 bases map to TRBD2. The CDR3 spans 16 residues. The germline V gene encodes CDR1 SGHNT and CDR2 YYREEE (reference sequence). V dropped 3 bases and J dropped 6; count of bases not matched to a gene: 10. CDR3 region: CASSWGLARQGDTQYF. The CDR3 DNA is TGTGCCAGCAGCTGGGGACTAGCGCGCCAGGGGGATACGCAGTATTTT.

The chain uses TRBV18 and TRBJ2-7; D unclear. Trimming removed 0 bases at V and 1 base at J, with 4 bases between. From germline, CDR1 is KGHSH and CDR2 LQKENI. The length of the CDR3 is 13 residues. CDR3 nucleotides: TGTGCCAGCTCACCACCGGGTTCCTACGAGCAGTACTTC. Its translation: CASSPPGSYEQYF.

The chain recombines TRBV4-3 with TRBJ1-4, with TRBD1 identical over 11 bases. The CDR3 length is 15 residues. The V and J ends lost 4 bases and 8 bases, in that order; junction bases with no gene match: 6. CDR1 is LGHNA and CDR2 is YSLEER in the germline V gene. The CDR3 spells CASSPSGQGGEKLFF. CDR3 in DNA: TGCGCCAGCAGCCCGTCGGGACAGGGGGGAGAAAAACTGTTTTTT.

J is TRBJ2-1 and V is TRBV9, with D perhaps TRBD2 (6 bases). CDR1 and CDR2 (germline): SGDLS, YYNGEE. V gave up 4 bases and J gave up 7 bases, with 21 bases separating them. The CDR3 extends over 16 amino acids. In DNA, the CDR3 is TGTGCCAGCAGCCCCGGAGGGTGGGATCGGAGTAATGAGCAGTTCTTC. Amino acids: CASSPGGWDRSNEQFF.

V is TRBV18 and J is TRBJ1-5; TRBD1 aligns across 9 bases. This CDR3 has 15 residues. Trimming took 5 bases from V and 4 from J; bases not matched to a gene: 6. CDR1 and CDR2 from the germline V gene are KGHSH and LQKENI. This CDR3 reads CASSTGQGGNQPQHF. The CDR3 nucleotides are TGTGCCAGCTCAACGGGACAGGGAGGGAATCAGCCCCAGCATTTT.

The chain couples TRBV6-5 to TRBJ2-3; 8 bases map to TRBD1. Germline values: CDR1 MNHEY, CDR2 SVGAGI. The CDR3 length is 14 residues. V shed 6 bases, J shed 3 bases, and the junction held 5 bases outside the gene matches. As DNA, the CDR3 is TGTGCCAGCAGCCTTCGACAGGGGACAGATACGCAGTATTTT. Its translation: CASSLRQGTDTQYF.

The chain is built from TRBV5-6 and TRBJ1-4; D possibly corresponds to TRBD1 (5 bases). Per germline, CDR1 SGHDT and CDR2 YYEEEE. Trimming pared 3 bases from V and 8 bases from J, leaving 23 bases between. The CDR3 length is 17 residues. Written as DNA, the CDR3 is TGTGCCAGCAGCTGGACACGTTCGCGATTGGGGCGGGAAAAACTGTTTTTT. It yields the protein CASSWTRSRLGREKLFF.

This chain connects TRBV5-8 to TRBJ2-4, with a weak D call TRBD1 (5 bases). CDR1 and CDR2 (germline): SGHTS, YDEGEE. Trimming pared 0 bases from V and 0 bases from J, leaving 7 bases between. The CDR3 consists of 15 residues. The CDR3 sequence: CASSLAGIAKNIQYF. The CDR3 DNA reads TGTGCCAGCAGCTTGGCAGGGATAGCCAAAAACATTCAGTACTTC.

The chain joins TRBV7-7 to TRBJ2-7, with 7 bases identical to TRBD2. Germline V gene data show CDR1 as SSHAT and CDR2 as FNYEAQ (reference sequence). Trimming at V came to 2 bases and at J to 3 bases, leaving 7 bases not matched to a gene. The CDR3 loop spans 15 amino acids. The CDR3 sequence: CASSLRGGIGYEQYF. CDR3 bases: TGTGCCAGCAGCTTACGGGGAGGGATTGGCTACGAGCAGTACTTC.

This chain's CDR3 is CASSFRGQHYGYTF. CDR3 in DNA: TGTGCCAGCAGCTTTCGGGGACAGCACTATGGCTACACCTTC. The chain employs TRBV5-5 and TRBJ1-2; 7 bases agree with TRBD1. Germline V lookup: CDR1 SGHKS, CDR2 YYEKEE (reference sequence). The CDR3 length is 14 residues. Losses at the gene ends were 2 bases for V and 3 bases for J; bases not matched to a gene: 4.